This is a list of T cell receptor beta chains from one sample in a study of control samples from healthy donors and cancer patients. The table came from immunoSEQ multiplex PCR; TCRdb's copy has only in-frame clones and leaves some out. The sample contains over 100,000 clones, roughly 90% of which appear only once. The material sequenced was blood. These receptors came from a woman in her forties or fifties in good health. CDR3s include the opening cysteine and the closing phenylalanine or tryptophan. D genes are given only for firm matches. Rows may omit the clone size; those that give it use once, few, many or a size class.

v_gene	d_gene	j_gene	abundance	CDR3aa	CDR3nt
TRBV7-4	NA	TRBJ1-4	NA	CASNVGGVDEKLFF	TGTGCCAGCAATGTTGGGGGGGTAGACGAAAAACTGTTTTTT
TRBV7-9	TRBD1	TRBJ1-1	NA	CASSARQGKTEAFF	TGTGCCAGCAGCGCCCGACAGGGAAAAACTGAAGCTTTCTTT
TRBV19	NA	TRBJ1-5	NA	CASSLRIGQPQHF	TGTGCCAGTAGTTTACGTATAGGTCAGCCCCAGCATTTT
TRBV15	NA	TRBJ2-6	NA	CATSRDNLEIARSGANVLTF	TGTGCCACCAGCAGAGATAATCTCGAGATCGCCCGATCTGGGGCCAACGTCCTGACTTTC
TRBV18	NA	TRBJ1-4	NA	CASSPAGTGAQGEKLFF	TGTGCCAGCTCACCCGCCGGAACGGGGGCGCAGGGTGAAAAACTGTTTTTT
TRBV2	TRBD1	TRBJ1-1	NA	CASSVTGATSEAFF	TGTGCCAGCAGTGTAACAGGGGCCACTTCTGAAGCTTTCTTT
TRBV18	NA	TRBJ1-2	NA	CASSPGINYGYTF	TGTGCCAGCTCACCAGGAATTAACTATGGCTACACCTTC
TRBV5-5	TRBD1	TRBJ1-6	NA	CASSWDSANSPLHF	TGTGCCAGCAGCTGGGACAGTGCCAATTCACCCCTCCACTTT
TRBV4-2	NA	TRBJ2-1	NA	CASSQERGNEQFF	TGTGCCAGCAGCCAAGAAAGGGGCAATGAGCAGTTCTTC
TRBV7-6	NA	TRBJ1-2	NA	CASSSNKGEGYGYTF	TGTGCCAGCAGCTCTAATAAAGGGGAGGGCTATGGCTACACCTTC
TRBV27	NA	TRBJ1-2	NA	CASSTTGLASGYTF	TGTGCCAGCAGTACGACAGGCCTTGCCAGTGGCTACACCTTC
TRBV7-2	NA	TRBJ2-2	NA	CASSLQRSANTGELFF	TGTGCCAGCAGCTTACAACGAAGCGCCAACACCGGGGAGCTGTTTTTT
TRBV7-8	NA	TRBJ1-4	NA	CASSLYGGGEKLFF	TGTGCCAGCAGCTTATACGGGGGCGGTGAAAAACTGTTTTTT
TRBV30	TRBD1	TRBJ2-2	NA	CAWSDDRGWTGELFF	TGTGCCTGGAGTGATGACAGGGGATGGACCGGGGAGCTGTTTTTT
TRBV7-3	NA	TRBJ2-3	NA	CASSLGADTQYF	TGTGCCAGCAGCCTTGGGGCAGATACGCAGTATTTT
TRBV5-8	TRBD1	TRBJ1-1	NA	CASSLRDRPNTEAFF	TGTGCCAGCAGCCTCCGGGACAGGCCGAACACTGAAGCTTTCTTT
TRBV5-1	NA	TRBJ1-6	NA	CASSQWDAENSPLHF	TGCGCCAGCAGCCAATGGGACGCGGAAAATTCACCCCTCCACTTT
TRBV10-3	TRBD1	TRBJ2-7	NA	CAISGGTVYEQYF	TGTGCCATCAGTGGGGGGACAGTCTACGAGCAGTACTTC
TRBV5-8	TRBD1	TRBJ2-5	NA	CASTWDRVETQYF	TGTGCCAGCACCTGGGACAGGGTCGAGACCCAGTACTTC
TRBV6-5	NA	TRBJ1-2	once	CASSPDSLYGYTF	TGTGCCAGCAGTCCCGACAGCCTCTATGGCTACACCTTC
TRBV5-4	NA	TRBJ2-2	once	CASSLATGDLTGELFF	TGTGCCAGCAGCTTGGCCACGGGAGATCTCACCGGGGAGCTGTTTTTT
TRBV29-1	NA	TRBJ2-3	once	CSVAGGFTDTQYF	TGCAGCGTTGCGGGCGGATTCACAGATACGCAGTATTTT
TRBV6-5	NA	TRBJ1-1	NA	CASSLRPPRNAEAFF	TGTGCCAGCAGTTTAAGGCCCCCGCGAAACGCTGAAGCTTTCTTT
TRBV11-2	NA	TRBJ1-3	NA	CASSSLTGDGNTIYF	TGTGCCAGCAGCTCCTTGACTGGGGATGGAAACACCATATATTTT
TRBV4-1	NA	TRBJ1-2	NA	CASSPMRGLNYGYTF	TGCGCCAGCAGCCCCATGCGGGGACTTAACTATGGCTACACCTTC
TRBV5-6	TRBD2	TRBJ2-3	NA	CASSVAGGGSAGGTDTQYF	TGTGCCAGCAGCGTGGCGGGGGGTGGGTCAGCGGGAGGTACAGATACGCAGTATTTT
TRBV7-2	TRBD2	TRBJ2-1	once	CASSSSGTSGSNEQFF	TGTGCCAGCAGCTCCTCCGGGACTAGCGGGAGCAATGAGCAGTTCTTC
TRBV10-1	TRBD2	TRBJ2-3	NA	CASKSGGATDTQYF	TGCGCCAGCAAGAGCGGGGGTGCCACAGATACGCAGTATTTT
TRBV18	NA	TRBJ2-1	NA	CASSQVYSYNEQFF	TGTGCCAGCTCGCAGGTCTATTCCTACAATGAGCAGTTCTTC
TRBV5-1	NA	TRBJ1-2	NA	CASINSPGLLTGYTF	TGCGCCAGCATTAATAGCCCGGGACTCTTAACGGGCTACACCTTC
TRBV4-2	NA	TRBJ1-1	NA	CASSQGLGGYGEAFF	TGTGCCAGCAGCCAAGGCCTCGGGGGTTATGGTGAAGCTTTCTTT